This entry lists 29 T cell receptor beta chains sequenced from one sample in a study of breast tumors, draining lymph nodes, adjacent tissues. Axillary draining lymph nodes of breast cancer patients supplied the node samples. Each CDR3 protein gets one entry after TCRdb re-called the multiplex PCR reads with MiXCR. The sample contains 170,000 or so distinct CDR3 sequences, approximately 30% of which appear only once. Sequencing was performed on axillary lymph node tissue. The receptor set was obtained from a female donor with breast cancer. Some clones in this sample may be carry-over from other donors' samples.

The genes are TRBV5-6 and TRBJ2-5; 13 bases are shared with TRBD2. Per germline, CDR1 SGHDT and CDR2 YYEEEE. Trimming took 4 bases from V and 1 from J; bases not matched to a gene: 10. The CDR3 extends over 18 amino acids. The CDR3 DNA follows: TGTGCCAGCAGCCCGCCCTGGGGGACTAGCGGGATCCAAGAGACCCAGTACTTC. Its translation is CASSPPWGTSGIQETQYF.

Of note for this clonotype: At one end, the junction sequence differs from germline, possibly due to a read error. This CDR3 is CASSHSLGGADYGYTF. DNA for the CDR3: TGTGCCAGCAGTCACTCTTTAGGGGGCGCTGACTATGGCTACACCTTC. The chain employs TRBV6-5 and TRBJ1-2, with 7 bases identical to TRBD1. This CDR3 is built from 16 residues. The V gene's germline CDR1 is MNHEY and CDR2 SVGAGI.

There are many counts of this clonotype. The rearrangement uses TRBV7-9 and TRBJ2-7; D is ambiguous. The ends were cut back, 5 bases at V and 6 bases at J, with 8 bases in the middle. Germline V gene data show CDR1 as SEHNR and CDR2 as FQNEAQ (reference sequence). The CDR3 is 11 residues long. Here the CDR3 reads CASSPIGEQYF. Here the CDR3 DNA reads TGTGCCAGCAGCCCTATTGGCGAGCAGTACTTC.

This chain uses TRBV6-1 with TRBJ2-1, with 9 positions matching TRBD2. This CDR3 is 14 amino acids long. V lost 8 bases to trimming and J lost 0 bases; unmatched junction nucleotides: 2. Germline V gene sequence: CDR1 MNHNS, CDR2 SASEGT. The CDR3 spells CASCSGGSYNEQFF. As DNA, the CDR3 is TGTGCCAGCTGTAGCGGGGGCTCCTACAATGAGCAGTTCTTC.

This clonotype was picked up many times. In DNA form, the CDR3 reads TGTGCCAGCAGCGTAGGTAGCGGGCAAGGAGGCGGGGAGCTGTTTTTT. As protein: CASSVGSGQGGGELFF. V and J are TRBV9 and TRBJ2-2; TRBD2 matches at 7 bases. This CDR3 contains 16 residues. The germline V gene has CDR1 SGDLS and CDR2 YYNGEE. Trimming removed 0 bases from V and 7 bases from J; junction bases left unmatched: 9. The full variable domain, completed using reference TRBV9 and TRBJ2-2, is DSGVTQTPKHLITATGQRVTLRCSPRSGDLSVYWYQQSLDQGLQFLIQYYNGEERAKGNILERFSAQQFPDLHSELNLSSLELGDSALYFCASSVGSGQGGGELFFGEGSRLTVL.

This chain joins TRBV19 and TRBJ2-1; D is unclear. V was trimmed by 8 bases and J by 6 bases, leaving 14 bases between them. The CDR3 loop spans 13 amino acids. Germline loops: CDR1 LNHDA, CDR2 SQIVND (reference sequence). CDR3 coding DNA: TGTGCCAGTTGGGATAGGGCCTCCAATGAGCAGTTCTTC. It encodes CASWDRASNEQFF.

This clonotype was detected ten times or more. The chain joins TRBV5-5 to TRBJ2-3, with TRBD2 identical over 12 bases. This CDR3 contains 18 residues. CDR1 SGHKS and CDR2 YYEKEE come from the germline V gene (reference sequence). V lost 0 bases, J lost 0 bases, and 5 bases stayed unmatched. The CDR3 coding sequence is TGTGCCAGCAGCTTGGGGACTAGCGGGGAGACAAGCACAGATACGCAGTATTTT. This translates into CASSLGTSGETSTDTQYF. Full variable domain (missing parts from reference TRBV5-5 and TRBJ2-3): DAGVTQSPTHLIKTRGQQVTLRCSPISGHKSVSWYQQVLGQGPQFIFQYYEKEERGRGNFPDRFSARQFPNYSSELNVNALLLGDSALYLCASSLGTSGETSTDTQYFGPGTRLTVL.

This clonotype has ten or more counts. The V call is TRBV30, the J call TRBJ2-5; the D gene is possibly TRBD2 (5 bases). V was shortened by 0 bases and J by 4 bases, with 15 bases between the two germline ends. Germline V gene sequence: CDR1 GTSNPN, CDR2 SVGIG (reference sequence). The CDR3 runs 15 residues. The CDR3 loop reads CAWSVRGSFRETQYF. The CDR3 region has the DNA TGTGCCTGGAGTGTCCGAGGGAGTTTTCGAGAGACCCAGTACTTC.

Only a few counts were recorded for this clonotype. A read error may account for a junction end that differs from germline. The chain combines TRBV5-6 with TRBJ2-2; 9 bases align to TRBD2. The CDR3 runs 17 residues. Germline V gene lookup returns CDR1 SGHDT and CDR2 YYEEEE. The CDR3 bases are TGTGCCAGCAGCTTGAACCTAGCGGGATCAGGGATCGGGGAGCTGCTTTTT. As protein: CASSLNLAGSGIGELLF.

The rearrangement links TRBV11-3 to TRBJ2-5, with 10 positions matching TRBD1. The length of the CDR3 is 13 residues. The germline CDR1 and CDR2 sequences are SGHNT and YENEEA. V dropped 5 bases and J dropped 7; count of bases not matched to a gene: 4. CDR3 sequence (DNA): TGTGCCAGCAGCCTACGGACAGGGGGGACCCAGTACTTC. Its protein is CASSLRTGGTQYF.

This clonotype was counted many times. The rearrangement uses TRBV5-1 and TRBJ1-2; D remains unclear. The CDR3 consists of 15 residues. The V gene lost 4 bases and the J gene lost 3 bases, with 16 bases spanning the gap. CDR1 is SGHRS and CDR2 is YFSETQ in the germline V gene. In nucleotides, the CDR3 is TGCGCCAGCAGCCACGACGACGGAACCTACTATGGCTACACCTTC. This translates into CASSHDDGTYYGYTF.

The chain couples TRBV29-1 to TRBJ2-1; 9 nucleotides agree with TRBD2. This CDR3 comprises 14 residues. Trimming took 8 bases from V and 6 from J; bases not matched to a gene: 11. Germline V gene data show CDR1 as SQVTM and CDR2 as ANQGSEA. The CDR3 sequence: CSTPSGGNFNEQFF. As DNA, the CDR3 is TGCAGCACTCCCAGCGGGGGGAACTTCAATGAGCAGTTCTTC.

This clonotype came up many times. The chain employs TRBV7-9 and TRBJ1-2; unclear D gene. V dropped 2 bases and J dropped 0 bases, with 13 bases sitting between them. The CDR3 covers 16 residues. Germline V gene data show CDR1 as SEHNR and CDR2 as FQNEAQ (reference sequence). The chain's CDR3 is CASSLTSDDANYGYTF. In DNA, the CDR3 is TGTGCCAGCAGCTTAACATCAGATGATGCTAACTATGGCTACACCTTC. The entire variable domain, with the rest obtained from reference TRBV7-9 and TRBJ1-2, is as follows: DTGVSQNPRHKITKRGQNVTFRCDPISEHNRLYWYRQTLGQGPEFLTYFQNEAQLEKSRLLSDRFSAERPKGSFSTLEIQRTEQGDSAMYLCASSLTSDDANYGYTFGSGTRLTVV.

This chain's CDR3 is CASSLGGTGGSSYNEQFF. Here the CDR3 DNA reads TGTGCCAGCAGCTTGGGGGGGACAGGGGGTAGCTCCTACAATGAGCAGTTCTTC. The chain recombines TRBV5-4 with TRBJ2-1; 11 bases align to TRBD1. The germline gives CDR1 SGHNT, CDR2 YYREEE (reference sequence). The CDR3 covers 18 residues. V shed 0 bases and J 0 bases; nucleotides not matched to a gene: 5.

The rearrangement joins TRBV20-1 to TRBJ2-2, with 8 positions matching TRBD2. CDR1 DFQATT and CDR2 SNEGSKA come from the germline V gene (reference sequence). The CDR3 consists of 14 residues. The trim removed 2 bases at V and 6 bases at J, leaving 5 bases unmatched. The CDR3 sequence: CSARRSGGAGELFF. DNA of the CDR3: TGCAGTGCTAGAAGGTCGGGGGGGGCCGGGGAGCTGTTTTTT.

There are a few counts of this clonotype. This sequence joins TRBV20-1 and TRBJ2-4; TRBD1 agrees at 9 bases. Germline CDR1 reads DFQATT; CDR2 reads SNEGSKA (reference sequence). The V gene end was trimmed by 5 bases and the J gene end by 1 base; junction bases not matched to a gene: 3. CDR3 length: 14 amino acids. Here the CDR3 DNA reads TGCAGTGCTCGGACAGGGGAGGCCAAAAACATTCAGTACTTC. This encodes CSARTGEAKNIQYF.

V usage is TRBV6-2 or TRBV6-3 and J usage is TRBJ2-3; 9 positions agree with TRBD2. V was clipped by 6 bases and J by 2 bases; unmatched bases: 9. The germline V gene encodes CDR1 MNHEY and CDR2 SVGEGT. The CDR3 is 16 amino acids. The DNA for the CDR3 is TGTGCCAGCAGGGGTGCGGGGGGGCGGTTCACAGATACGCAGTATTTT. It is translated as CASRGAGGRFTDTQYF.

This clonotype was found many times. The V call is TRBV11-2, the J call TRBJ2-1; D not certain. CDR3 length equals 12 residues. CDR1 and CDR2 from the germline V gene are SGHAT and FQNNGV. V lost 0 bases to trimming and J lost 7 bases, with 4 bases between them. The CDR3 reads CASSLEMNEQFF. The CDR3 bases are TGTGCCAGCAGCTTAGAGATGAATGAGCAGTTCTTC.

The chain combines TRBV5-6 with TRBJ2-1; 9 bases line up with TRBD2. This CDR3 comprises 15 residues. V shed 0 bases and J 8 bases; nucleotides not matched to a gene: 6. The germline gives CDR1 SGHDT, CDR2 YYEEEE. The CDR3 DNA is TGTGCCAGCAGCTTGGGAATTAGCGGGAGTTATGAGCAGTTCTTC. It specifies CASSLGISGSYEQFF.

This clonotype was observed many times. The gene calls are TRBV7-6 and TRBJ1-4, with D maybe TRBD1 (5 bases). The CDR3 contains 14 residues. Trimming took off 5 bases at V and 5 bases at J, with 12 bases between the two ends. From germline, CDR1 is SGHVS and CDR2 FNYEAQ. In nucleotides, the CDR3 is TGTGCCAGCAGCCGAGCCCGACAGAATGAAAAACTGTTTTTT. It codes for CASSRARQNEKLFF.

This clonotype was counted at least ten times. This sequence joins TRBV11-3 and TRBJ2-1, with D perhaps matching TRBD1 (5 bases). The germline gives CDR1 SGHNT, CDR2 YENEEA. The CDR3 runs 12 residues. Trimming took 0 bases from V and 9 from J, leaving 6 bases between them. The CDR3 DNA follows: TGTGCCAGCAGCTTAGAAAGGGGTGAGCAGTTCTTC. It yields the protein CASSLERGEQFF.

This clonotype was recorded at least ten times. V is TRBV5-8 and J is TRBJ2-7; D is undetermined. Trimming removed 0 bases from V and 2 bases from J, with 6 bases in between. The CDR3 covers 13 residues. Germline V gene data show CDR1 as SGHTS and CDR2 as YDEGEE. CDR3 sequence (DNA): TGTGCCAGCAGCTTGGACGGACCCTACGAGCAGTACTTC. Its translation is CASSLDGPYEQYF. Drawing the rest from reference TRBV5-8 and TRBJ2-7, the complete variable domain is EAGVTQSPTHLIKTRGQQATLRCSPISGHTSVYWYQQALGLGLQFLLWYDEGEERNRGNFPPRFSGRQFPNYSSELNVNALELEDSALYLCASSLDGPYEQYFGPGTRLTVT.

This clonotype occurred many times. V and J are TRBV19 and TRBJ1-2; D may be TRBD1 (5 bases). CDR1 and CDR2 from the germline V gene are LNHDA and SQIVND (reference sequence). CDR3 length: 13 residues. V was cut by 1 base and J by 4 bases, with 7 bases left in between. The CDR3 sequence is CASSIVRAYGYTF. The CDR3 coding sequence is TGTGCCAGTAGTATAGTCAGGGCCTATGGCTACACCTTC. Based on the CDR3 plus reference TRBV19 and TRBJ1-2, the full variable domain is DGGITQSPKYLFRKEGQNVTLSCEQNLNHDAMYWYRQDPGQGLRLIYYSQIVNDFQKGDIAEGYSVSREKKESFPLTVTSAQKNPTAFYLCASSIVRAYGYTFGSGTRLTVV.

At least ten counts were recorded for this clonotype. The chain joins TRBV6-6 to TRBJ1-5; 7 bases align to TRBD1. After removal of 7 bases from V and 0 bases from J, the junction contained 18 bases not matched to a gene. This CDR3 spans 19 amino acids. CDR1 and CDR2 (germline): MNHNY, SVGAGI (reference sequence). CDR3 in DNA: TGTGCCAGCATCCCGGAAGGAGGGGACAGTTCCAATAGCAATCAGCCCCAGCATTTT. It specifies CASIPEGGDSSNSNQPQHF.

This clonotype was detected many times. This sequence joins TRBV20-1 and TRBJ2-7; 8 bases match TRBD2. V lost 2 bases, J lost 2 bases, and 2 bases stayed unmatched. The germline V gene encodes CDR1 DFQATT and CDR2 SNEGSKA (reference sequence). The CDR3 extends over 13 amino acids. The CDR3 DNA reads TGCAGTGCTAGACTAGCGGGTACCTACGAGCAGTACTTC. This gives the protein CSARLAGTYEQYF.

The CDR3 protein is CAWSPSRGAIDGYTF. CDR3 coding DNA: TGTGCCTGGAGCCCCTCGAGGGGGGCGATTGATGGCTACACCTTC. The gene calls are TRBV30 and TRBJ1-2; D is possibly TRBD1 (6 bases). The CDR3 has 15 amino acids. Per the germline V gene, CDR1 is GTSNPN and CDR2 is SVGIG (reference sequence). The ends were cut back, 3 bases at V and 6 bases at J, with 20 bases in the middle.

About this clonotype: Mismatch with germline at one junction end may stem from a read error. V gene TRBV29-1 combines with J gene TRBJ2-3; D might be TRBD2 (7 bases). The CDR3 spans 14 residues. Per the germline V gene, CDR1 is SQVTM and CDR2 is ANQGSEA. The CDR3 DNA sequence: TGCAGCGCTACCAGCGGGACAAGCACAGATGCGCAGTATTTC. It translates to CSATSGTSTDAQYF.

This clonotype has only a few counts. This sequence may be a read error, since a much larger clone differs from it by one base. As the CDR3 is not closed by the conserved phenylalanine or tryptophan, this likely results from a read error. The rearrangement joins TRBV7-3 to TRBJ2-5, with a tentative D call TRBD2 (6 bases). Trimming cost V 1 base and J 2 bases, with 8 bases left between them. CDR3 length equals 14 residues. CDR1 is SGHTA, CDR2 FQGTGA, per germline. DNA for the CDR3: TGTGCCAGCAGCTTAAGTAGCGGACAAGAGACCCAGTACCTC. Its translation: CASSLSSGQETQYL.

CDR3 sequence reads: CSARDPGAPMGETQYF. The CDR3 DNA reads as TGCAGTGCTAGAGATCCAGGGGCACCGATGGGGGAGACCCAGTACTTC. This sequence joins TRBV20-1 and TRBJ2-5, with TRBD1 as a possible D gene (6 bases). V dropped 0 bases and J dropped 5 bases, with 19 bases sitting between them. The CDR3 is 16 residues long. From germline, CDR1 is DFQATT and CDR2 SNEGSKA (reference sequence).